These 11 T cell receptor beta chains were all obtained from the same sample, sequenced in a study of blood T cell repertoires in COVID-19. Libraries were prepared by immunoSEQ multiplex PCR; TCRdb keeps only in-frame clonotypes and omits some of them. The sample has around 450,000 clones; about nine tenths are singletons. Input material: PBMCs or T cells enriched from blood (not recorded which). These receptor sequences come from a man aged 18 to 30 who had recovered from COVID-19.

In nucleotides, the CDR3 is TGTGCCAGCAGCCCATCCGCAGGAAGCTCCTACGAGCAGTACTTC. It is translated as CASSPSAGSSYEQYF. The genes are TRBV6-4 and TRBJ2-7; D unresolved. The ends were cut back, 6 bases at V and 0 bases at J, with 15 bases in the middle. Germline V gene lookup returns CDR1 MRHNA and CDR2 SNTAGT. The CDR3 sequence is 15 residues long.

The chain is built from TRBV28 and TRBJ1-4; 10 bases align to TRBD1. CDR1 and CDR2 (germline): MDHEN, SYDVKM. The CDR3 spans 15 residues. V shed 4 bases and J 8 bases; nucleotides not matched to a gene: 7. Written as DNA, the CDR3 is TGTGCCAGCAGTTCCCCCGGGACAGGGGTGGAAAAACTGTTTTTT. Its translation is CASSSPGTGVEKLFF.

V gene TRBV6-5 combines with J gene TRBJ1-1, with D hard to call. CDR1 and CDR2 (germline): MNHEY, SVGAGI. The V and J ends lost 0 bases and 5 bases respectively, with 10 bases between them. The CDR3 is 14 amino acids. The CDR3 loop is CASSYSIGGTEAFF. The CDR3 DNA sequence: TGTGCCAGCAGTTACTCGATAGGCGGTACTGAAGCTTTCTTT.

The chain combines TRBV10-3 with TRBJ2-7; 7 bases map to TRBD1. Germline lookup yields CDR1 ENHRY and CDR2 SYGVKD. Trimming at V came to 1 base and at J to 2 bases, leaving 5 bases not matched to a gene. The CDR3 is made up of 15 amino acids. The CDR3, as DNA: TGTGCCATCAGTGAGTTGGCAGGGGGTCCCTACGAGCAGTACTTC. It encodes CAISELAGGPYEQYF.

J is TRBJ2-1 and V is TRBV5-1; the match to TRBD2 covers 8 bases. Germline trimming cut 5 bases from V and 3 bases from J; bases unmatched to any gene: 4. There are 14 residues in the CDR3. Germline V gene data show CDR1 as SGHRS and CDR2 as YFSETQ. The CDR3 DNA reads TGCGCCAGCAGTGGGACTAGGGACTACAATGAGCAGTTCTTC. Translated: CASSGTRDYNEQFF.

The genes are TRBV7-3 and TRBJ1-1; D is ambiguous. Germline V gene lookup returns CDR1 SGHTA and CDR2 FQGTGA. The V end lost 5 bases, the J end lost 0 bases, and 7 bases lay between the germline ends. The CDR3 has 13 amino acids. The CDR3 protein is CASSENMNTEAFF. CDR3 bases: TGTGCCAGCAGCGAAAACATGAACACTGAAGCTTTCTTT.

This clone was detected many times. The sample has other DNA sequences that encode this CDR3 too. In DNA form, the CDR3 reads TGTGCCTGGAGTTGGGGGGGCGAGCAGTACTTC. Translation gives CAWSWGGEQYF. The genes are TRBV30 and TRBJ2-7, with 7 bases matching TRBD2. The V segment lost 2 bases and the J segment 6 bases; nucleotides outside the gene matches: 1. The CDR3 length is 11 residues. Germline loops: CDR1 GTSNPN, CDR2 SVGIG (reference sequence).

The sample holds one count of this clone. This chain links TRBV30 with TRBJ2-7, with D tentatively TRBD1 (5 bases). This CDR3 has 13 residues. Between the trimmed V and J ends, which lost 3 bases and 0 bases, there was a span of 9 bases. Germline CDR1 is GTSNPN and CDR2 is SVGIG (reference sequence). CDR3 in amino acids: CAWRGPYSYEQYF. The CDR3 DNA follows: TGTGCCTGGAGGGGGCCCTACTCCTACGAGCAGTACTTC.

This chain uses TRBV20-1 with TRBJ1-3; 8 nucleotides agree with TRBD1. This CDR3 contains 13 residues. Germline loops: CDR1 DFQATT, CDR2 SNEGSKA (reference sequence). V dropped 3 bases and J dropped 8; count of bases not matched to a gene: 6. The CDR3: CSASFQGAHTIYF. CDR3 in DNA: TGCAGTGCTAGTTTTCAGGGGGCACACACCATATATTTT.

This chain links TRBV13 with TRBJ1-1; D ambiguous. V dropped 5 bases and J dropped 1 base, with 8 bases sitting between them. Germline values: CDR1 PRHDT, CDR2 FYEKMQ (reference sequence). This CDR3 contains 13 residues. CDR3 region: CASSAARNTEAFF. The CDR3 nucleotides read TGTGCCAGCAGCGCCGCCAGGAACACTGAAGCTTTCTTT.

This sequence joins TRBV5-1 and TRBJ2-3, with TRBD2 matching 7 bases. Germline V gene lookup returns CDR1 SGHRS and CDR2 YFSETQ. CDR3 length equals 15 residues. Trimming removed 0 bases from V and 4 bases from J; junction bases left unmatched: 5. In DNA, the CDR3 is TGCGCCAGCAGCTTGGAAGGCGGGAGATCAGATACGCAGTATTTT. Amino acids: CASSLEGGRSDTQYF.